The 10 T cell receptor beta chains presented below share a single source sample, sequenced in a study of T cell repertoires in cytomegalovirus infection (dated by TCRdb to the late 2010s). For these TCRs, the target antigens are not known. The listed sequencing device is Illumina HiSeq 1500. Using fastp at Q25 and MiXCR, TCRdb reprocessed the public reads and kept productive beta chains. Every entry covers one CDR3 protein and lists the most common genes and DNA from its rows. In this sample the table shows about 160,000 distinct CDR3 sequences, about 20% of which occur a single time. The ten largest clones represent around a quarter of the sample. The treatment or condition label, read with the paper, signifies: in vitro stimulation with specific CMV peptide epitopes to enrich CMV-specific T cells. The sample was CD8+ T cells from cultured PBMCs, taken from culture after CMV antigen stimulation. The receptors shown here come from a human donor in good health (CMV status not recorded). Some clones in this sample may be carry-over from other donors' samples.

The chain couples TRBV7-2 to TRBJ1-2, with D possibly being TRBD1 (6 bases). V was shortened by 1 base and J by 2 bases, with 23 bases between the two germline ends. The germline gives CDR1 SGHTA, CDR2 FQGNSA. The CDR3 spans 19 residues. Here the CDR3 DNA reads TGTGCCAGCAGCTTAGAAGGCGGGGGGGCAGCCGCGGCAAACTATGGCTACACCTTC. This sequence encodes CASSLEGGGAAAANYGYTF.

The chain combines TRBV12-3 or TRBV12-4 with TRBJ1-2; TRBD1 agrees at 9 bases. With V trimmed by 5 bases and J by 4 bases, 8 bases remained unmatched. This CDR3 is built from 15 residues. The CDR3 DNA reads as TGTGCCAGCAGTCCGGGGACAGGGAAGAGCTATGGCTACACCTTC. Protein sequence: CASSPGTGKSYGYTF.

This clonotype was seen only a few times. The chain links TRBV13 to TRBJ2-7; a weak D match, TRBD2 (6 bases). The length of the CDR3 is 16 residues. V was pared by 4 bases and J by 2 bases, with 18 bases between. Germline V gene lookup returns CDR1 PRHDT and CDR2 FYEKMQ (reference sequence). CDR3 loop: CASSSLGGAITYEQYF. The CDR3 DNA sequence: TGTGCCAGCAGCTCCCTCGGGGGTGCGATTACCTACGAGCAGTACTTC.

V is TRBV27 and J is TRBJ2-1, with TRBD2 matching over 7 bases. The germline CDR1 and CDR2 sequences are MNHEY and SMNVEV (reference sequence). CDR3 size: 13 residues. The V gene end was trimmed by 6 bases and the J gene end by 7 bases; junction bases not matched to a gene: 6. As DNA, the CDR3 is TGTGCCAGCAGCCTACGGGGGGAGAATGAGCAGTTCTTC. Protein product: CASSLRGENEQFF.

The sample holds a few counts of this clonotype. This chain links TRBV5-5 with TRBJ2-7; 7 nucleotides agree with TRBD2. V lost 4 bases, J lost 0 bases, and 4 bases stayed unmatched. The CDR3 sequence is 14 residues long. Looked up from germline, CDR1 is SGHKS and CDR2 is YYEKEE (reference sequence). The CDR3 DNA reads TGTGCCAGCAGCCTTGGGGGGGACTCCTACGAGCAGTACTTC. Encoded protein: CASSLGGDSYEQYF.

V usage is TRBV6-5 and J usage is TRBJ1-2; perhaps TRBD1 as D (5 bases). The V and J ends lost 6 bases and 0 bases respectively, with 20 bases between them. The CDR3 length is 17 residues. Germline-derived CDR1 and CDR2 are MNHEY and SVGAGI. CDR3 coding DNA: TGTGCCAGCAGGCCCCAGAGAGCGGGGCCAGCTAACTATGGCTACACCTTC. Its protein is CASRPQRAGPANYGYTF.

This clonotype was observed a handful of times. This chain links TRBV7-8 with TRBJ2-5; the D is unclear. The CDR3 covers 14 residues. Germline CDR1 SGHVS, CDR2 FQNEAQ. V shed 3 bases and J shed 1 base, with 9 bases lying between them. The CDR3 DNA is TGTGCCAGCAGCTTCCAGGCCCTCCAAGAGACCCAGTACTTC. As protein: CASSFQALQETQYF.

This clonotype was counted at least ten times. This chain uses TRBV5-6 with TRBJ2-7; 9 bases line up with TRBD1. The trim removed 2 bases at V and 4 bases at J, leaving 7 bases unmatched. Germline assignment: CDR1 SGHDT and CDR2 YYEEEE. This CDR3 has 15 residues. DNA for the CDR3: TGTGCCAGCAGCTTTCCGGGACAGGGAGAATACGAGCAGTACTTC. It encodes CASSFPGQGEYEQYF.

The chain joins TRBV12-3 or TRBV12-4 to TRBJ2-5; possibly TRBD1 for D (7 bases). The CDR3 runs 20 residues. V lost 7 bases and J lost 1, with 31 bases in between. CDR3 in amino acids: CASTTFDHRGEGGGQETQYF. The CDR3 nucleotides read TGTGCCAGCACCACTTTTGATCACAGGGGCGAGGGAGGAGGCCAAGAGACCCAGTACTTC.

This clonotype has more than one count but fewer than ten. In DNA form, the CDR3 reads TGTGCCATCAGTGAGTCGGCAGGGCCCTACGAGCAGTACTTC. Protein product: CAISESAGPYEQYF. V usage is TRBV10-3 and J usage is TRBJ2-7, with TRBD1 as a possible D gene (5 bases). Germline V CDR1 and CDR2: ENHRY, SYGVKD. Trimming shortened V by 0 bases and J by 2 bases, and 8 bases separated the two germline ends. The CDR3 extends over 14 amino acids.